This T cell receptor beta chain was sequenced during a study of human T cells and chemical hapten exposure. Whole-study context: The variation in per-sample TCR yields arose mainly from small differences in pooled library volumes. General study findings and limits: TCRs above 1 in 1000 frequency stayed constant with DPC sensitization.

Indicated time point: healthy volunteer bleed at 6 weeks. Whole blood, unfractionated, served as the material for total RNA extraction. This clonotype was seen repeatedly, ten times or more. What it binds is not known. Trimming removed 2 bases from V and 4 bases from J, with 11 bases in between. The CDR3 is made up of 15 amino acids. The library tagged individual cDNA molecules with unique molecular identifiers. TCRdb independently ran MiXCR on the RACE reads; one entry per CDR3 protein. The table lists some 65,000 distinct CDR3 sequences, approximately 6.5% of them singletons. The TCR sequence derives from a female donor in good health. Some clones in this sample may be carry-over from other donors' samples. Sequencing was performed on whole blood. The J gene is TRBJ2-2, the V gene TRBV12-3 or TRBV12-4; D is uncertain. CDR3 coding DNA: TGTGCCAGCAGTTTAACACGGGTCCTCACCGGGGAGCTGTTTTTT. Amino acid sequence: CASSLTRVLTGELFF.